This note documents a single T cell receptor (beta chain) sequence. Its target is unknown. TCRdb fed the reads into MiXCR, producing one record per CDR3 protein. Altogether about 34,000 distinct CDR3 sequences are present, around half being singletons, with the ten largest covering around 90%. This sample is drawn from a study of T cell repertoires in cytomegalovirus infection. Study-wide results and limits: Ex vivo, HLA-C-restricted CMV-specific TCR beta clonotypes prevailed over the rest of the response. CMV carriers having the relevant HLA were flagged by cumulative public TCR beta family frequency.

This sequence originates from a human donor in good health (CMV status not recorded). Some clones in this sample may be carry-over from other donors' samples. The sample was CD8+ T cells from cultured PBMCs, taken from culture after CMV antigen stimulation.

Here the CDR3 reads CASSMTSPDTQYF. The CDR3 DNA sequence: TGTGCCAGCAGCATGACTAGCCCAGATACGCAGTATTTT. This chain joins TRBV7-3 and TRBJ2-3; 7 bases fit TRBD2. Losses at the gene ends were 5 bases for V and 4 bases for J; bases not matched to a gene: 3. Germline V CDR1 and CDR2: SGHTA, FQGTGA. There are 13 residues in the CDR3.